One and the same sample provided the 3 T cell receptor beta chains below, sequenced in a study of graft-versus-host responses after intestinal transplantation. Antigens for these TCRs are unknown. Assay used: immunoSEQ multiplex PCR; TCRdb lists only in-frame clones, some missing. There are over 100,000 clones in the sample; approximately 95% occur only once, and roughly 3.5% lies in the top ten. Material: unstimulated CD8+ T cells sorted from spleen or lymph node cells, obtained before intestinal transplant. Receptors originate from a human donor who received an intestinal transplant.

This clone was seen a handful of times. This chain uses TRBV19 with TRBJ1-5; 7 bases are a match to TRBD1. Germline loops: CDR1 LNHDA, CDR2 SQIVND (reference sequence). This CDR3 contains 14 residues. J lost 5 bases, V lost 5 bases, and 6 bases had no gene match. In nucleotides, the CDR3 is TGTGCCAGTAGTTACCGACAGGGAGATCAGCCCCAGCATTTT. The encoded protein is CASSYRQGDQPQHF.

The chain has TRBV10-1 and TRBJ2-1; 12 bases are shared with TRBD2. CDR3 length: 18 amino acids. Trimming took 5 bases from V and 4 from J; bases not matched to a gene: 12. Germline V gene data show CDR1 as WNHNN and CDR2 as SYGVQD (reference sequence). The CDR3 loop is CASSKALAGGPQYNEQFF. In nucleotides, the CDR3 is TGCGCCAGCAGTAAGGCGCTAGCGGGAGGGCCACAGTACAATGAGCAGTTCTTC.

This clone appeared a single time. The chain recombines TRBV9 with TRBJ2-1; no clear D gene. Per germline, CDR1 SGDLS and CDR2 YYNGEE. This CDR3 is built from 12 residues. Trimming stripped 6 bases from V and 10 bases from J, with 14 bases between. CDR3 residues: CASTENSGEQFF. CDR3 bases: TGTGCCAGCACCGAAAACTCCGGAGAGCAGTTCTTC.